These 14 T cell receptor beta chains were sequenced from one sample in a study of early T cells in non-severe SARS-CoV-2 infection. TCRdb independently ran MiXCR on the 5' RACE reads; one entry per CDR3 protein. The repertoire holds around 37,000 distinct CDR3 sequences, with 9.9% as singletons. Source material: whole blood. The receptor source for this set is an adult who was a healthcare worker with PCR-confirmed SARS-CoV-2 infection or an uninfected control (not recorded which).

This clonotype was counted at least ten times. V usage is TRBV14 and J usage is TRBJ2-3, with D perhaps TRBD2 (5 bases). CDR1 is SGHDN, CDR2 FVKESK, per germline. The CDR3 has 14 residues. V was trimmed by 4 bases and J by 5 bases, leaving 13 bases between them. CDR3 nucleotides: TGTGCCAGCAGCCCGTGGACTCTGAAAGATACGCAGTATTTT. This encodes CASSPWTLKDTQYF.

The chain joins TRBV12-5 to TRBJ2-1, with 7 bases lining up with TRBD1. V shed 3 bases and J 6 bases; nucleotides not matched to a gene: 2. The CDR3 spans 13 residues. Germline CDR1 LGHNT, CDR2 FRNRAP. CDR3 DNA: TGTGCTAGTGGTTTAAACAGGGGCAATGAGCAGTTCTTC. As protein: CASGLNRGNEQFF.

The chain combines TRBV6-2 or TRBV6-3 with TRBJ2-1; either TRBD1 or TRBD2 may supply D (6 bases each). V lost 5 bases to trimming and J lost 6 bases, with 14 bases between them. Germline CDR1 reads MNHEY; CDR2 reads SVGEGT. There are 14 residues in the CDR3. In nucleotides, the CDR3 is TGTGCCAGCAGTACGGGGGCCAAGGGCAATGAGCAGTTCTTC. Amino acids: CASSTGAKGNEQFF.

This clonotype was seen at least ten times. V and J are TRBV9 and TRBJ2-3; D is unresolved. Germline lookup yields CDR1 SGDLS and CDR2 YYNGEE. V was trimmed by 5 bases and J by 6 bases, leaving 7 bases between them. The CDR3 has 11 residues. The CDR3 protein is CASSAMDTQYF. In nucleotides, the CDR3 is TGTGCCAGCAGTGCGATGGATACGCAGTATTTT. Drawing the rest from reference TRBV9 and TRBJ2-3, the complete variable domain is DSGVTQTPKHLITATGQRVTLRCSPRSGDLSVYWYQQSLDQGLQFLIQYYNGEERAKGNILERFSAQQFPDLHSELNLSSLELGDSALYFCASSAMDTQYFGPGTRLTVL.

The rearrangement uses TRBV6-5 and TRBJ1-4, with D maybe TRBD1 (5 bases). The CDR3 totals 15 residues. The germline CDR1 and CDR2 sequences are MNHEY and SVGAGI. V shed 0 bases and J shed 1 base, with 6 bases lying between them. In DNA, the CDR3 is TGTGCCAGCAGTTACTCAGGGGAAACTAATGAAAAACTGTTTTTT. Its protein is CASSYSGETNEKLFF.

This clonotype was observed a few times. The rearrangement joins TRBV5-4 to TRBJ2-7; TRBD1 might be the D (6 bases). V was cut by 2 bases and J by 0 bases, with 12 bases left in between. The CDR3 is 15 amino acids. Germline V gene lookup returns CDR1 SGHNT and CDR2 YYREEE (reference sequence). Here the CDR3 DNA reads TGTGCCAGCAGCTTCGGAGCAGGGGACTCCTACGAGCAGTACTTC. Amino acid sequence: CASSFGAGDSYEQYF. The variable domain in full, completed from reference TRBV5-4 and TRBJ2-7, reads ETGVTQSPTHLIKTRGQQVTLRCSSQSGHNTVSWYQQALGQGPQFIFQYYREEENGRGNFPPRFSGLQFPNYSSELNVNALELDDSALYLCASSFGAGDSYEQYFGPGTRLTVT.

This clonotype occurred many times. The gene calls are TRBV20-1 and TRBJ1-2; 8 bases fit TRBD1. V trimming: 3 bases; J trimming: 0 bases; junction bases outside the gene matches: 9. CDR1 is DFQATT and CDR2 is SNEGSKA in the germline V gene (reference sequence). There are 16 residues in the CDR3. The CDR3 loop reads CSASLNRGEANYGYTF. DNA for the CDR3: TGCAGTGCTAGTTTAAACAGGGGGGAGGCTAACTATGGCTACACCTTC.

This clonotype was recorded many times. The chain carries TRBV11-3 and TRBJ1-1; a weak D match, TRBD1 (5 bases). The CDR3 is 16 residues long. Trimming pared 0 bases from V and 3 bases from J, leaving 14 bases between. Germline assignment: CDR1 SGHNT and CDR2 YENEEA. CDR3 region: CASSLDRSGWYTEAFF. DNA of the CDR3: TGTGCCAGCAGCTTAGATCGTTCAGGGTGGTACACTGAAGCTTTCTTT.

This sequence joins TRBV9 and TRBJ1-5; a weak D match, TRBD1 (5 bases). Germline CDR1 reads SGDLS; CDR2 reads YYNGEE. The CDR3 runs 14 residues. The V and J ends lost 4 bases and 9 bases respectively, with 17 bases between them. CDR3 sequence (DNA): TGTGCCAGCAGCCCCACCCCGGGGGGTCCGCCCCAGCATTTT. The encoded protein is CASSPTPGGPPQHF.

This clonotype has at least ten counts. This chain links TRBV5-1 with TRBJ1-2, with D perhaps TRBD1 (5 bases). This CDR3 contains 13 residues. Trimming removed 4 bases from V and 3 bases from J, with 10 bases in between. CDR1 is SGHRS, CDR2 YFSETQ, per germline. The CDR3 region is CASSPQGYYGYTF. In DNA form, the CDR3 reads TGCGCCAGCAGCCCTCAGGGTTACTATGGCTACACCTTC.

This clonotype was recorded many times. The chain carries TRBV3-1 and TRBJ2-2; D might be TRBD2 (5 bases). The CDR3 length is 15 residues. The V end was cut by 4 bases, the J end by 0 bases, with 9 bases between. CDR1 is LGHDT, CDR2 YNNKEL, per germline (reference sequence). The CDR3 nucleotides are TGTGCCAGCAGCCCGGCCGGGGCGAACACCGGGGAGCTGTTTTTT. Translating it yields CASSPAGANTGELFF.

This clonotype was seen at least ten times. The chain carries TRBV7-2 and TRBJ2-7, with unresolved D. Germline loops: CDR1 SGHTA, CDR2 FQGNSA. This CDR3 is 14 amino acids long. The germline V and J ends were trimmed by 3 bases and 2 bases, with 11 bases remaining between them. The CDR3 DNA sequence: TGTGCCAGCAGCTTTCAGACTGGCCCCTACGAGCAGTACTTC. This gives the protein CASSFQTGPYEQYF.

The V gene is TRBV6-6, the J gene TRBJ2-2; 10 nucleotides match TRBD2. Trimming removed 0 bases from V and 4 bases from J; junction bases left unmatched: 5. The CDR3 extends over 17 amino acids. Germline CDR1 reads MNHNY; CDR2 reads SVGAGI (reference sequence). The CDR3 protein is CASSYSTPSGGTGELFF. CDR3 DNA: TGTGCCAGCAGTTACTCGACCCCTAGCGGGGGCACCGGGGAGCTGTTTTTT.

Many counts were recorded for this clonotype. The chain combines TRBV25-1 with TRBJ2-5, with D hard to call. In germline, CDR1 is MGHDK, CDR2 SYGVNS. Between the trimmed V and J ends, which lost 6 bases and 0 bases, there was a span of 5 bases. This CDR3 has 12 residues. The CDR3 is CASRGNQETQYF. The CDR3, as DNA: TGTGCCAGCAGAGGAAACCAAGAGACCCAGTACTTC.